Sequencing of this T cell receptor (beta chain) was carried out in a study of CD8+ T cells in alopecia areata. Whole-study results and caveats: Elevated clonality characterized lesional scalp relative to normal scalp, particularly in alopecia totalis/universalis.

Regarding this clone: Its target is unknown.

The treatment: oral pan-JAK inhibitor, 5-10 mg twice daily. In each case, RNA was isolated and then reverse transcribed into cDNA as the sequencing template. The data were produced by immunoSEQ multiplex PCR, yet TCRdb's version contains in-frame clones alone and is incomplete. The repertoire includes some 190,000 clones, 51% of them detected once, and about a tenth sits in the top ten. The clonotype comes from a human donor with alopecia areata. Here the sequenced sample was CD8+ T cells sorted from blood, taken around week 53, from a patient treated with tofacitinib.

The CDR3 loop reads CASSEYGLDTNYGYTF. CDR3 bases: TGTGCCAGCAGTGAATATGGGCTCGACACTAACTATGGCTACACCTTC. The rearrangement uses TRBV25-1 and TRBJ1-2; D not resolved. The germline gives CDR1 MGHDK, CDR2 SYGVNS. Deletions cut 0 bases from V and 0 bases from J, with 11 bases between. The CDR3 is made up of 16 amino acids.